A single sample is the source of the 23 T cell receptor beta chains below, sequenced in a study of T cell responses to AZD1222 COVID-19 vaccine. Clones were sequenced by immunoSEQ multiplex PCR, and TCRdb holds only the in-frame ones, with some missing. This sample has 150,000 or so clones, with over 80% found just once. Sequenced material: peripheral blood, taken 28 days after the second AZD1222 dose. These receptors were taken from an adult who received the AZD1222 COVID-19 vaccine.

V and J are TRBV12-5 and TRBJ2-3; no definite D call. V gave up 1 base and J gave up 4 bases, with 9 bases separating them. CDR1 is LGHNT and CDR2 is FRNRAP in the germline V gene. CDR3 length: 14 amino acids. The CDR3 coding sequence is TGTGCTAGTGGTTTGGCGTCGGAACCAGATACGCAGTATTTT. Its protein is CASGLASEPDTQYF. Complete variable domain (other parts from reference TRBV12-5 and TRBJ2-3): DARVTQTPRHKVTEMGQEVTMRCQPILGHNTVFWYRQTMMQGLELLAYFRNRAPLDDSGMPKDRFSAEMPDATLATLKIQPSEPRDSAVYFCASGLASEPDTQYFGPGTRLTVL.

The sample holds one count of this clone. This chain links TRBV30 with TRBJ2-7, with D perhaps TRBD1 (6 bases). CDR3 size: 13 residues. Germline CDR1 reads GTSNPN; CDR2 reads SVGIG (reference sequence). V lost 8 bases and J 2 bases, leaving 16 bases between the germline ends. The CDR3 nucleotides read TGTGCCGGGGGTAGGGCAGGGGCCTACGAGCAGTACTTC. Translating it yields CAGGRAGAYEQYF.

The chain carries TRBV6-5 and TRBJ1-1; D is uncertain. Per the germline V gene, CDR1 is MNHEY and CDR2 is SVGAGI. The CDR3 spans 13 residues. V was trimmed by 2 bases and J by 4 bases, leaving 8 bases between them. In DNA, the CDR3 is TGTGCCAGCAGTTACGACGAAGCCACTGAAGCTTTCTTT. Protein: CASSYDEATEAFF.

This clone was counted between two and nine times. This sequence joins TRBV7-3 and TRBJ2-7; D is uncertain. Deletions cut 2 bases from V and 0 bases from J, with 5 bases between. Germline V CDR1 and CDR2: SGHTA, FQGTGA. This CDR3 region has 13 residues. Written as DNA, the CDR3 is TGTGCCAGCAGCTTATCACTCTCCTACGAGCAGTACTTC. Its protein product is CASSLSLSYEQYF. Full variable domain (outside the CDR3, taken from reference TRBV7-3 and TRBJ2-7): GAGVSQTPSNKVTEKGKYVELRCDPISGHTALYWYRQSLGQGPEFLIYFQGTGAADDSGLPNDRFFAVRPEGSVSTLKIQRTERGDSAVYLCASSLSLSYEQYFGPGTRLTVT.

The chain employs TRBV7-9 and TRBJ2-7, with 10 bases lining up with TRBD1. Per germline, CDR1 SEHNR and CDR2 FQNEAQ (reference sequence). Germline trimming cut 3 bases from V and 0 bases from J; bases unmatched to any gene: 2. The CDR3 loop spans 15 amino acids. The CDR3 DNA reads as TGTGCCAGCAGCTTCCGGGACAGGGGCTCCTACGAGCAGTACTTC. This encodes CASSFRDRGSYEQYF.

The genes are TRBV18 and TRBJ2-1; D is tentatively TRBD1 or TRBD2 (5 bases each). V lost 2 bases, J lost 0 bases, and 8 bases lay in between. This CDR3 spans 15 amino acids. The germline gives CDR1 KGHSH, CDR2 LQKENI. The CDR3 DNA is TGTGCCAGCTCACCAATCGGGGCCTCCTACAATGAGCAGTTCTTC. As protein: CASSPIGASYNEQFF. Filled out from reference TRBV18 and TRBJ2-1, the complete variable domain reads NAGVMQNPRHLVRRRGQEARLRCSPMKGHSHVYWYRQLPEEGLKFMVYLQKENIIDESGMPKERFSAEFPKEGPSILRIQQVVRGDSAAYFCASSPIGASYNEQFFGPGTRLTVL.

This chain joins TRBV19 and TRBJ1-5; D unclear. V lost 3 bases and J 4 bases, leaving 13 bases between the germline ends. The CDR3 covers 15 residues. CDR1 is LNHDA and CDR2 is SQIVND in the germline V gene (reference sequence). CDR3 residues: CASSISDGRNQPQHF. The CDR3 DNA reads as TGTGCCAGTAGTATTTCGGACGGCCGGAATCAGCCCCAGCATTTT. The whole variable domain, filled in from reference TRBV19 and TRBJ1-5, reads DGGITQSPKYLFRKEGQNVTLSCEQNLNHDAMYWYRQDPGQGLRLIYYSQIVNDFQKGDIAEGYSVSREKKESFPLTVTSAQKNPTAFYLCASSISDGRNQPQHFGDGTRLSIL.

The chain is built from TRBV7-9 and TRBJ2-1, with 9 bases identical to TRBD2. V lost 2 bases to trimming and J lost 9 bases; unmatched junction nucleotides: 11. From germline, CDR1 is SEHNR and CDR2 FQNEAQ (reference sequence). This CDR3 is 16 amino acids long. As DNA, the CDR3 is TGTGCCAGCAGCTTAAGTGGACTAGCGTCCAGTGGTGAGCAGTTCTTC. It translates to CASSLSGLASSGEQFF. The full variable domain, in which reference TRBV7-9 and TRBJ2-1 provide the parts outside the CDR3, is DTGVSQNPRHKITKRGQNVTFRCDPISEHNRLYWYRQTLGQGPEFLTYFQNEAQLEKSRLLSDRFSAERPKGSFSTLEIQRTEQGDSAMYLCASSLSGLASSGEQFFGPGTRLTVL.

This chain uses TRBV11-3 with TRBJ2-4; 8 nucleotides align to TRBD2. Germline assignment: CDR1 SGHNT and CDR2 YENEEA. Trimming cost V 4 bases and J 4 bases; bases outside gene matches: 9. This CDR3 spans 16 amino acids. CDR3 in amino acids: CASSSTSSGLKNIQYF. The DNA of the CDR3 is TGTGCCAGCAGCTCAACCTCTAGCGGGCTAAAAAACATTCAGTACTTC.

The genes are TRBV19 and TRBJ2-3, with no clear D. Germline V CDR1 and CDR2: LNHDA, SQIVND (reference sequence). V lost 5 bases, J lost 1 base, and 10 bases lay in between. The CDR3 contains 14 residues. For the CDR3, the DNA is TGTGCCAGTAGTGATCAGAGTGGCACAGATACGCAGTATTTT. It translates to CASSDQSGTDTQYF.

The V call is TRBV29-1, the J call TRBJ2-7; D unresolved. Trimming removed 6 bases from V and 0 bases from J, with 12 bases in between. The CDR3 length is 13 residues. The germline V gene encodes CDR1 SQVTM and CDR2 ANQGSEA. CDR3 sequence: CSVVPRSSYEQYF. DNA for the CDR3: TGCAGCGTCGTACCCAGGAGCTCCTACGAGCAGTACTTC.

The chain is built from TRBV30 and TRBJ1-2, with TRBD1 matching over 7 bases. Trimming took 2 bases from V and 8 from J; bases not matched to a gene: 2. Germline CDR1 is GTSNPN and CDR2 is SVGIG (reference sequence). The CDR3 extends over 11 amino acids. CDR3 region: CAWSPDRGYTF. The CDR3, as DNA: TGTGCCTGGAGTCCGGACAGGGGCTACACCTTC.

The rearrangement uses TRBV27 and TRBJ1-2; TRBD1 might be the D (6 bases). Germline lookup yields CDR1 MNHEY and CDR2 SMNVEV (reference sequence). V was cut by 2 bases and J by 4 bases, with 17 bases left in between. This CDR3 is 16 amino acids long. CDR3 nucleotides: TGTGCCAGCAGTTTAGACTTCAACAGGGCGGCCTATGGCTACACCTTC. Translation gives CASSLDFNRAAYGYTF.

J is TRBJ1-2 and V is TRBV6-4; 10 bases fit TRBD1. The CDR3 has 15 residues. Germline V gene lookup returns CDR1 MRHNA and CDR2 SNTAGT. With 0 bases clipped from V and 4 bases from J, the junction kept 2 bases outside the gene matches. The chain's CDR3 is CASSDSGTGVYGYTF. The CDR3 DNA is TGTGCCAGCAGTGACTCAGGGACAGGGGTCTATGGCTACACCTTC.

A single count supports this clone. This chain links TRBV7-2 with TRBJ2-1; 10 bases are a match to TRBD1. The junction had 7 bases not matched to a gene; V was cut back by 1 base and J by 7 bases. The CDR3 totals 16 residues. Germline V gene sequence: CDR1 SGHTA, CDR2 FQGNSA. Here the CDR3 reads CASSLVVTGGRNEQFF. The CDR3 coding sequence is TGTGCCAGCAGCTTAGTAGTGACAGGGGGCAGGAATGAGCAGTTCTTC. Supplemented by reference TRBV7-2 and TRBJ2-1, the full variable domain reads GAGVSQSPSNKVTEKGKDVELRCDPISGHTALYWYRQSLGQGLEFLIYFQGNSAPDKSGLPSDRFSAERTGGSVSTLTIQRTQQEDSAVYLCASSLVVTGGRNEQFFGPGTRLTVL.

The chain uses TRBV6-2 or TRBV6-3 and TRBJ1-2; tentatively, D is TRBD1 (5 bases). Trimming took off 5 bases at V and 5 bases at J, with 18 bases between the two ends. This CDR3 comprises 15 residues. In germline, CDR1 is MNHEY, CDR2 SVGEGT. The CDR3 DNA follows: TGTGCCAGCAGTCCCAGGGTTTCGGGGACTTATGGCTACACCTTC. Protein product: CASSPRVSGTYGYTF.

The genes are TRBV2 and TRBJ2-7; 8 bases align to TRBD1. This CDR3 has 15 amino acids. From germline, CDR1 is SNHLY and CDR2 FYNNEI. The V and J ends lost 3 bases and 0 bases, in that order; junction bases with no gene match: 4. This CDR3 is CASSDQGAASYEQYF. In nucleotides, the CDR3 is TGTGCCAGCAGTGATCAGGGGGCGGCCTCCTACGAGCAGTACTTC.

The chain uses TRBV9 and TRBJ2-3; maybe TRBD2 (5 bases). The CDR3 is 13 amino acids. Trimming pared 5 bases from V and 4 bases from J, leaving 11 bases between. From germline, CDR1 is SGDLS and CDR2 YYNGEE. CDR3 coding DNA: TGTGCCAGCAGAGCAACTAGTGCAGATACGCAGTATTTT. This sequence encodes CASRATSADTQYF.

This chain connects TRBV5-1 to TRBJ2-5, with 10 bases matching TRBD2. Trimming took 0 bases from V and 5 from J; bases not matched to a gene: 16. This CDR3 has 19 residues. Germline CDR1 reads SGHRS; CDR2 reads YFSETQ. The CDR3 coding sequence is TGCGCCAGCAGCTTGGTTGGTCTAGCGGGAGTATCTGACGATGAGACCCAGTACTTC. Translating it yields CASSLVGLAGVSDDETQYF.

The chain employs TRBV19 and TRBJ1-1; D not resolved. Germline CDR1 LNHDA, CDR2 SQIVND (reference sequence). CDR3 length: 14 residues. Trimming left V 1 base short and J 6 bases short, with 12 bases between. The CDR3, as DNA: TGTGCCAGTAGTATAGTCCCGCGGAGTGCTGAAGCTTTCTTT. Amino acids: CASSIVPRSAEAFF.

This chain joins TRBV18 and TRBJ2-4; weak D call: TRBD1 (6 bases). With 3 bases removed from V and 0 bases from J, the gap between germline ends came to 12 bases. The CDR3 is 16 residues long. Looked up from germline, CDR1 is KGHSH and CDR2 is LQKENI. CDR3 nucleotide sequence: TGTGCCAGCTCACCCCCAGGGGCTTTAGCCAAAAACATTCAGTACTTC. As protein: CASSPPGALAKNIQYF.

V and J are TRBV10-3 and TRBJ2-7; 11 bases are shared with TRBD1. The CDR3 is 14 residues long. The J segment lost 6 bases and the V segment lost 4 bases, leaving 5 bases of the junction unmatched. The germline V gene has CDR1 ENHRY and CDR2 SYGVKD. CDR3 nucleotide sequence: TGTGCCATCAGTGGCGGGACAGGGGGGGTCGAGCAGTACTTC. Protein sequence: CAISGGTGGVEQYF.

The chain is built from TRBV21-1 and TRBJ2-1; the table's D call, TRBD2, has no DNA check behind it. TRBV21-1 is a known pseudogene. CDR3 size: 18 residues. The CDR3 nucleotides are TGTGCCAGCAGCAAAGGGGGGGGAGGAGTTGCCTCCTACAATGAGCAGTTCTTC. It codes for CASSKGGGGVASYNEQFF.